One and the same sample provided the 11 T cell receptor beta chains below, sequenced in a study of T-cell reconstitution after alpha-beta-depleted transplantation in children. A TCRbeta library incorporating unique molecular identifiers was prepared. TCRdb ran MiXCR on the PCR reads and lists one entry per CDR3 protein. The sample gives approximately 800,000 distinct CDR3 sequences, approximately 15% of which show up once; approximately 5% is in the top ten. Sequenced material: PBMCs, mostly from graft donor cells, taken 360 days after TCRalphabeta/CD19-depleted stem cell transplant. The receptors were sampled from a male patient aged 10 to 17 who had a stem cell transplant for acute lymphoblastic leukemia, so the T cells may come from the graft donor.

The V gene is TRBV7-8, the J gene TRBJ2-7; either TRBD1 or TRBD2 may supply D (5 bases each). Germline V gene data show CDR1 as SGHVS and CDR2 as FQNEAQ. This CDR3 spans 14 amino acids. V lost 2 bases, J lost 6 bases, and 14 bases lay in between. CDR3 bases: TGTGCCAGCAGCTTAACGGGGCCTGGGGCCGAGCAGTACTTC. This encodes CASSLTGPGAEQYF. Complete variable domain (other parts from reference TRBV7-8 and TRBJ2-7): GAGVSQSPRYKVAKRGQDVALRCDPISGHVSLFWYQQALGQGPEFLTYFQNEAQLDKSGLPSDRFFAERPEGSVSTLKIQRTQQEDSAVYLCASSLTGPGAEQYFGPGTRLTVT.

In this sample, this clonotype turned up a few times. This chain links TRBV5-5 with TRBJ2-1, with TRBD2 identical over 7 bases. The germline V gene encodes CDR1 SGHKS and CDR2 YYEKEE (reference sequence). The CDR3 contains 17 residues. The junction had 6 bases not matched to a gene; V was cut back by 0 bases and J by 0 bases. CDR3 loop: CASSLGLAADSYNEQFF. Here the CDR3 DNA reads TGTGCCAGCAGCTTGGGCCTAGCGGCAGACTCCTACAATGAGCAGTTCTTC.

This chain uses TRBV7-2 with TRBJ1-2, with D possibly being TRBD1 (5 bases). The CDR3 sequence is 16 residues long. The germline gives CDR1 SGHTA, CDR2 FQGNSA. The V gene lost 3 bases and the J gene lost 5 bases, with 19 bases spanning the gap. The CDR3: CASSFHRPTSSYGYTF. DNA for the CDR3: TGTGCCAGCAGCTTTCACAGGCCAACATCTTCTTATGGCTACACCTTC.

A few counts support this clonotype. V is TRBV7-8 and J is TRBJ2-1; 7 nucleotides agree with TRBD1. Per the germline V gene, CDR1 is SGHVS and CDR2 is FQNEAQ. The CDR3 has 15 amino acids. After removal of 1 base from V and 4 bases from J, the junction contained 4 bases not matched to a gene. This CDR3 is CASSLEGGGYNEQFF. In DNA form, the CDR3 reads TGTGCCAGCAGCTTAGAAGGGGGCGGTTACAATGAGCAGTTCTTC.

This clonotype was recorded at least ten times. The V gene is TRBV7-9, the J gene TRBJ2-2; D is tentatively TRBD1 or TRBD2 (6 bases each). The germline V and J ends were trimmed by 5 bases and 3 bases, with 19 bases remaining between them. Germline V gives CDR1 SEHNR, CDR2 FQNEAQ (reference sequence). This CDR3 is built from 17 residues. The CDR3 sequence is CASSAGWGQEDTGELFF. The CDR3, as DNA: TGTGCCAGCAGCGCGGGGTGGGGGCAAGAGGACACCGGGGAGCTGTTTTTT.

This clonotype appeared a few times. In nucleotides, the CDR3 is TGTGCCAGCATAAAGGACAGGGGGCTTTACTATGGCTACACCTTC. As protein: CASIKDRGLYYGYTF. The chain joins TRBV2 to TRBJ1-2; 11 nucleotides agree with TRBD1. Germline V gives CDR1 SNHLY, CDR2 FYNNEI. The CDR3 covers 15 residues. V lost 7 bases to trimming and J lost 3 bases; unmatched junction nucleotides: 7.

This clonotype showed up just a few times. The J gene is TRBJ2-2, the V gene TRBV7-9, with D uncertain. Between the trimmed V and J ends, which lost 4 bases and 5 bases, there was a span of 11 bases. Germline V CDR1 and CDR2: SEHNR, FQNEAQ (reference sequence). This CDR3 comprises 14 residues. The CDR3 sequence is CASSSLGPTGELFF. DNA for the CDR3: TGTGCCAGCAGCTCCCTAGGCCCAACCGGGGAGCTGTTTTTT.

In nucleotides, the CDR3 is TGTGCCAGCAGCTTTGGGCTCGGCCGGTATGGCCAGCCCCAGCATTTT. This codes for CASSFGLGRYGQPQHF. The genes are TRBV28 and TRBJ1-5; no reliable D call. V was pared by 6 bases and J by 7 bases, with 22 bases between. CDR1 is MDHEN, CDR2 SYDVKM, per germline. The CDR3 covers 16 residues.

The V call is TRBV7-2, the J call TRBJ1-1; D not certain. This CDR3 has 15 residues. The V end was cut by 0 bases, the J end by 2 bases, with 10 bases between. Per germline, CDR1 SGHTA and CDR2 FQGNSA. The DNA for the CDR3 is TGTGCCAGCAGCTTAGCGTCCGGGTTAAACACTGAAGCTTTCTTT. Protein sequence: CASSLASGLNTEAFF.

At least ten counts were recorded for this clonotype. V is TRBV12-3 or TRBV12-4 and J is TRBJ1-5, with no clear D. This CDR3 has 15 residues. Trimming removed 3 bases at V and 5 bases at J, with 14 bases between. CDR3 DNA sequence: TGTGCCAGCAGTTTTAGAAGGCTCCGGGATCAGCCCCAGCATTTT. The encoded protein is CASSFRRLRDQPQHF.

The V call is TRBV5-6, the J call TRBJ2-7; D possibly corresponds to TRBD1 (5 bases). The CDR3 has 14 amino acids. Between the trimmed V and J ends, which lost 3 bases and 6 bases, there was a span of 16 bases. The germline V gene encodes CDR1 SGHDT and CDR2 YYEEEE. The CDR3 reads CASSYGQGTAEQYF. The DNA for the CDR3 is TGTGCCAGCAGCTACGGGCAGGGTACCGCCGAGCAGTACTTC.